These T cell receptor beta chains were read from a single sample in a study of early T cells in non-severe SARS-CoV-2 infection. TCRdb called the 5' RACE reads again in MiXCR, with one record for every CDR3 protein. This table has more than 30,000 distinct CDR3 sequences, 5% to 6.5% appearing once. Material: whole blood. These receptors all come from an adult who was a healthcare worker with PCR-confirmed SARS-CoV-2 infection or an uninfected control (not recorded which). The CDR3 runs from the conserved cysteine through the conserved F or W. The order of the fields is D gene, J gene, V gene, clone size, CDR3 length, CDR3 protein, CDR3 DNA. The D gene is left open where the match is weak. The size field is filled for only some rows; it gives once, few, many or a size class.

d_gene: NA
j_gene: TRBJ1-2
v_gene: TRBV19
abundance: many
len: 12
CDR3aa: CASSITGYGYTF
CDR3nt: TGTGCCAGTAGTATAACTGGCTATGGCTACACCTTC

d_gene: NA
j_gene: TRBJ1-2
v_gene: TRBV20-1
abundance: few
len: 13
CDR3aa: CSARFESAYGYTF
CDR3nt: TGCAGTGCTAGATTCGAGAGCGCCTATGGCTACACCTTC

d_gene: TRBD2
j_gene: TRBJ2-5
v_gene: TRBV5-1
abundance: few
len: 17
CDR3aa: CASSPVGLAGAGETQYF
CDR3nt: TGCGCCAGCAGCCCGGTGGGACTAGCGGGAGCGGGGGAGACCCAGTACTTC

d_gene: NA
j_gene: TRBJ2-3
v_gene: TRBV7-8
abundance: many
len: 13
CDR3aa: CASSSGQTDTQYF
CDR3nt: TGTGCCAGCAGCTCCGGACAGACAGATACGCAGTATTTT

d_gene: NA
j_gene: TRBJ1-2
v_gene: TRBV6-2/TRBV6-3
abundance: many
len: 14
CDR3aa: CASKVQPGNYGYTF
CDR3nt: TGTGCCAGCAAAGTCCAGCCAGGGAATTATGGCTACACCTTC

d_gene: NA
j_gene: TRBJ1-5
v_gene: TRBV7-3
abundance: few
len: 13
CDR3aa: CASSLTGGQPQHF
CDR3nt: TGTGCCAGCAGCTTAACGGGAGGTCAGCCCCAGCATTTT

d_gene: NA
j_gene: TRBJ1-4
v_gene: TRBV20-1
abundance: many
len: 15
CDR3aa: CSASQTGATNEKLFF
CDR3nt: TGCAGTGCTTCCCAAACGGGGGCAACTAATGAAAAACTGTTTTTT

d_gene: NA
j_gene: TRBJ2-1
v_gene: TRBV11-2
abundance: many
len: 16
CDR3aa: CASSISELAPYNEQFF
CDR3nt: TGTGCCAGCAGCATTTCGGAGCTAGCGCCATACAATGAGCAGTTCTTC

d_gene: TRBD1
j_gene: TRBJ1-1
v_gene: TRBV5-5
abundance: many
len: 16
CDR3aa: CASSFGTGGRTTEAFF
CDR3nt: TGTGCCAGCAGCTTCGGGACAGGGGGCAGAACTACTGAAGCTTTCTTT

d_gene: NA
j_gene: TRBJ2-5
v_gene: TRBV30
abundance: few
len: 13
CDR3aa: CAWSVSGRETQYF
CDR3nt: TGTGCCTGGAGTGTATCTGGGCGGGAGACCCAGTACTTC

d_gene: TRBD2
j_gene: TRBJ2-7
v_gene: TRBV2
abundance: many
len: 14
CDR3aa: CASNERELVYEQYF
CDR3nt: TGTGCCAGCAATGAGCGGGAGTTGGTATACGAGCAGTACTTC

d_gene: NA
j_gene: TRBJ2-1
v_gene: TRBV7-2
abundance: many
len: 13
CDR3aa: CASSLDYPSEQFF
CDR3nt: TGTGCCAGCAGCTTGGACTATCCCAGTGAGCAGTTCTTC

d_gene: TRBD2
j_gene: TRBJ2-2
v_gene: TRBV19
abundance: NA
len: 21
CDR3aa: CASSTRIKGLAGGPGTGELFF
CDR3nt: TGTGCCAGTAGTACCCGCATTAAGGGACTAGCGGGAGGGCCCGGCACCGGGGAGCTGTTTTTT

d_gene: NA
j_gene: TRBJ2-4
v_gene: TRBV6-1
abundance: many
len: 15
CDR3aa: CASNLAQLAKNIQYF
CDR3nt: TGTGCCAGCAATTTAGCCCAACTAGCCAAAAACATTCAGTACTTC

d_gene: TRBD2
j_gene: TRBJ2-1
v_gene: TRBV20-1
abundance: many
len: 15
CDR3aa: CSAGQLAGGDNEQFF
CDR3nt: TGCAGTGCTGGTCAACTAGCGGGAGGGGACAATGAGCAGTTCTTC

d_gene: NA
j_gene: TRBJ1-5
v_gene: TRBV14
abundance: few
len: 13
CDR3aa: CASSQAHLGPQHF
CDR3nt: TGTGCCAGCAGCCAAGCCCATCTGGGGCCCCAGCATTTT

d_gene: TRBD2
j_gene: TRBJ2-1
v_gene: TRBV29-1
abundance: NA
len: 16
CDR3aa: CSVDQGTSGGYNEQFF
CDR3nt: TGCAGCGTTGACCAAGGGACTAGCGGGGGGTACAATGAGCAGTTCTTC

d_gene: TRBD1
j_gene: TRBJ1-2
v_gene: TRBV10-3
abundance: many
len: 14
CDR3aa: CAISERDRGDGYTF
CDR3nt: TGTGCCATCAGTGAACGAGACAGGGGAGATGGCTACACCTTC

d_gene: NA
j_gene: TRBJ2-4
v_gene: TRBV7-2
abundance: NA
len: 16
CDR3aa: CASSLVGARGVGIQYF
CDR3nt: TGTGCCAGCAGCTTAGTAGGCGCCAGGGGGGTCGGCATTCAGTACTTC

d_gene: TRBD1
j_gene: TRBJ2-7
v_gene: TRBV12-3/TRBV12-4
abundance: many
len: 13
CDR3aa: CASRDRGAYEQYF
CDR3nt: TGTGCCAGCAGGGACAGGGGAGCCTACGAGCAGTACTTC

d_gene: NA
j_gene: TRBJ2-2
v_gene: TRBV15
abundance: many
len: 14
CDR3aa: CATSRAGSSGELFF
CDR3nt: TGTGCCACCAGCAGAGCAGGTAGCTCCGGGGAGCTGTTTTTT

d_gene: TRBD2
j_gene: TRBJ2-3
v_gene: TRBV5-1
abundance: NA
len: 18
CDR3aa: CASSTWTSGGISTDTQYF
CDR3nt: TGCGCCAGCAGCACTTGGACTAGCGGGGGGATTAGCACAGATACGCAGTATTTT